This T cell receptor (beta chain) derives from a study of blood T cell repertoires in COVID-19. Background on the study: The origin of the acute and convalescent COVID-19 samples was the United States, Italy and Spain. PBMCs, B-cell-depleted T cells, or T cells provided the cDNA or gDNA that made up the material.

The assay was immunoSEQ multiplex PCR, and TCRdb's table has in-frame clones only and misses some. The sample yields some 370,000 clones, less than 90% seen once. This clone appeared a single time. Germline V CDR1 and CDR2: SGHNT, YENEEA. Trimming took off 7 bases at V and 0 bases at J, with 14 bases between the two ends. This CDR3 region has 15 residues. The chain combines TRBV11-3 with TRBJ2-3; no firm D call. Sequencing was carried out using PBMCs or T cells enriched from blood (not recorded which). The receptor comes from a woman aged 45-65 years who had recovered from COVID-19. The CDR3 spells CASTVGSLSTDTQYF. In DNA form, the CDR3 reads TGTGCCAGCACTGTTGGCAGTCTCAGCACAGATACGCAGTATTTT.